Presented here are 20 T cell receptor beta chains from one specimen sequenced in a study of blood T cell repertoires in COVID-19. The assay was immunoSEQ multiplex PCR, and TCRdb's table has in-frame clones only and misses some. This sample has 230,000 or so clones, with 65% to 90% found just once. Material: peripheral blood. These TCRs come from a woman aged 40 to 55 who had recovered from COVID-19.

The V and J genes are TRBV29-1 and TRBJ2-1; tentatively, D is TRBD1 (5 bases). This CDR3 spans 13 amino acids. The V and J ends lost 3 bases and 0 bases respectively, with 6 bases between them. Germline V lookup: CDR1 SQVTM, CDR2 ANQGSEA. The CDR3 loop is CSVDDSSYNEQFF. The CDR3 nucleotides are TGCAGCGTTGATGACAGCTCCTACAATGAGCAGTTCTTC.

CDR3 region: CSASLAGLYEQYF. Written as DNA, the CDR3 is TGCAGTGCTAGTCTAGCGGGCCTATACGAGCAGTACTTC. This chain links TRBV20-1 with TRBJ2-7, with TRBD2 matching 8 bases. CDR1 and CDR2 (germline): DFQATT, SNEGSKA (reference sequence). Trimming removed 3 bases from V and 4 bases from J; junction bases left unmatched: 5. CDR3 length: 13 amino acids.

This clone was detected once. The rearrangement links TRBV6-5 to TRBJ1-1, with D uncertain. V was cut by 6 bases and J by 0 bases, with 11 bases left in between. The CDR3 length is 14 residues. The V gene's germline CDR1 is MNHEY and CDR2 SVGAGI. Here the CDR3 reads CASSKQIMNTEAFF. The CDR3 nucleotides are TGTGCCAGCAGCAAACAGATTATGAACACTGAAGCTTTCTTT.

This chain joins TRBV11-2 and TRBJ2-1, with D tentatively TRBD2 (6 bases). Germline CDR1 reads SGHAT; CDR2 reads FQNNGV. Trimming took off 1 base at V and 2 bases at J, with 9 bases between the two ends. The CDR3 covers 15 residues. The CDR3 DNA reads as TGTGCCAGCAGCTTAGTTAGCGGAACCTACAATGAGCAGTTCTTC. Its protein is CASSLVSGTYNEQFF.

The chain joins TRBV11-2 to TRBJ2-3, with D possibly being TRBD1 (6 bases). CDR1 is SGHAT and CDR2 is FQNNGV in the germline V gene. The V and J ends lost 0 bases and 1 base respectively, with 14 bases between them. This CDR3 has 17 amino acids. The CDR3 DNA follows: TGTGCCAGCAGCTTAGATCGTGGGCAGGGGCGCACAGATACGCAGTATTTT. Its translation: CASSLDRGQGRTDTQYF. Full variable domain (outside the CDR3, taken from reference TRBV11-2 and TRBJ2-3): EAGVAQSPRYKIIEKRQSVAFWCNPISGHATLYWYQQILGQGPKLLIQFQNNGVVDDSQLPKDRFSAERLKGVDSTLKIQPAKLEDSAVYLCASSLDRGQGRTDTQYFGPGTRLTVL.

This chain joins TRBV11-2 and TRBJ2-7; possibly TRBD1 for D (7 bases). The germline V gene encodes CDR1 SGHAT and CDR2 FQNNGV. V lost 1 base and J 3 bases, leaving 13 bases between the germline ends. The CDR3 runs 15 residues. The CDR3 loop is CASSLGQGGFYEQYF. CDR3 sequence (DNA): TGTGCCAGCAGCTTAGGGCAGGGGGGTTTCTACGAGCAGTACTTC. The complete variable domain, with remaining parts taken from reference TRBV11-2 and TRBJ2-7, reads EAGVAQSPRYKIIEKRQSVAFWCNPISGHATLYWYQQILGQGPKLLIQFQNNGVVDDSQLPKDRFSAERLKGVDSTLKIQPAKLEDSAVYLCASSLGQGGFYEQYFGPGTRLTVT.

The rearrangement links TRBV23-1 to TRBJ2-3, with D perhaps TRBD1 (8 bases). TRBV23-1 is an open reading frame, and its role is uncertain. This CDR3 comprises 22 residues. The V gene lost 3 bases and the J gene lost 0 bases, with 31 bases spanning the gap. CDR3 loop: CASSHSGQGPSSGDSSTDTQYF. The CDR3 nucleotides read TGCGCCAGCAGTCATTCCGGACAGGGCCCGTCTAGCGGAGACTCTAGCACAGATACGCAGTATTTT.

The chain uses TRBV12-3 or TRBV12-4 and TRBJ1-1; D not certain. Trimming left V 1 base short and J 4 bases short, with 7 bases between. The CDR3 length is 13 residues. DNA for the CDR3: TGTGCCAGCAGTTTAGAACGGGGCACTGAAGCTTTCTTT. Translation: CASSLERGTEAFF.

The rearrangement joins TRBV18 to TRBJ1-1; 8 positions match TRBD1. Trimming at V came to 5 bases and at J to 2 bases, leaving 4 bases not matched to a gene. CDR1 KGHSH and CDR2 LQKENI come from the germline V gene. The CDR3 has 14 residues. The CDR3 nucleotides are TGTGCCAGCTCAGAGACAGGGGCCAACACTGAAGCTTTCTTT. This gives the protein CASSETGANTEAFF.

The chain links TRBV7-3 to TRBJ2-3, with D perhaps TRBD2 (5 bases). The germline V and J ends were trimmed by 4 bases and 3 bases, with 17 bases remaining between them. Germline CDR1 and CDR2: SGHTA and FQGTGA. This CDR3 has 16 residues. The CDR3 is CASSSSLDPYTDTQYF. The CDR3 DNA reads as TGTGCCAGCAGCTCTAGCCTAGATCCCTATACAGATACGCAGTATTTT.

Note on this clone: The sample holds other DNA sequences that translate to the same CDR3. DNA of the CDR3: TGTGCCAGCAGTTTGCGGGGAAGCTACGAGCAGTACTTC. Translating it yields CASSLRGSYEQYF. The rearrangement links TRBV12-3 or TRBV12-4 to TRBJ2-7; possible D gene TRBD2, 6 bases. This CDR3 is 13 amino acids long. Trimming pared 3 bases from V and 3 bases from J, leaving 9 bases between.

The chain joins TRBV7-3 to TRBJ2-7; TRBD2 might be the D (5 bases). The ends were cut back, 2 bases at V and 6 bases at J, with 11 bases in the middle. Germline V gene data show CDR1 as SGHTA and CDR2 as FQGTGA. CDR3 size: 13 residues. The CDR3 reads CASSLERETEQYF. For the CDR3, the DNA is TGTGCCAGCAGCTTAGAAAGGGAGACCGAGCAGTACTTC.

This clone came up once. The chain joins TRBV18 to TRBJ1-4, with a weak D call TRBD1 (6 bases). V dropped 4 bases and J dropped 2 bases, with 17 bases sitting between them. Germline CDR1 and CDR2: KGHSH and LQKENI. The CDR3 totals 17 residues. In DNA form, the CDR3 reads TGTGCCAGCTCACTTATGACAGGACCCTCTACTAATGAAAAACTGTTTTTT. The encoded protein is CASSLMTGPSTNEKLFF.

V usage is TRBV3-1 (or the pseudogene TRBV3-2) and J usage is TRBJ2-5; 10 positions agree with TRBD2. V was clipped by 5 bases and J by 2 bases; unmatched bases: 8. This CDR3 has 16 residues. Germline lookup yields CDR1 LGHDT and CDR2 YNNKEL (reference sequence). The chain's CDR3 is CASSYQRGGKQETQYF. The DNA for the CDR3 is TGTGCCAGCAGCTACCAGCGGGGGGGGAAGCAAGAGACCCAGTACTTC.

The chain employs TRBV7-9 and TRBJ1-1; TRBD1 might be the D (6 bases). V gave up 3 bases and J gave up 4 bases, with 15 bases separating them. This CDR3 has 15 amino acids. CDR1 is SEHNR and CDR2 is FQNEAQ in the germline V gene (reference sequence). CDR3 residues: CASSLVQGGSTEAFF. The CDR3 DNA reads TGTGCCAGCAGCTTGGTACAGGGCGGGAGCACTGAAGCTTTCTTT.

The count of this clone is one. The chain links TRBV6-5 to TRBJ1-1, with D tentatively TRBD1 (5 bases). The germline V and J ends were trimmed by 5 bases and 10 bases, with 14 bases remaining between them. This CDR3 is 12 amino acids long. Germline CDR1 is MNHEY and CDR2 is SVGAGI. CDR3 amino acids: CASSTGTGGAFF. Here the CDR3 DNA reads TGTGCCAGCAGTACCGGGACCGGGGGAGCTTTCTTT.

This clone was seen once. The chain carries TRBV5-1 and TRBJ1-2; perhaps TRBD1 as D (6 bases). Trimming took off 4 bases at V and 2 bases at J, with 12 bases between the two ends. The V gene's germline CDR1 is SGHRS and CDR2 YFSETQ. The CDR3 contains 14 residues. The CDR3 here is CASSQDSYNYGYTF. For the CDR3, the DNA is TGCGCCAGCAGCCAGGACAGCTACAACTATGGCTACACCTTC.

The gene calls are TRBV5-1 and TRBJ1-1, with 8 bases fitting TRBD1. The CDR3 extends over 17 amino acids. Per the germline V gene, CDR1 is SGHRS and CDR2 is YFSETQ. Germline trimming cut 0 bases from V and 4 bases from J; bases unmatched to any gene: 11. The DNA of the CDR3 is TGCGCCAGCAGCTTGGCCAGGGAATGGGACAGGAGCACTGAAGCTTTCTTT. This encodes CASSLAREWDRSTEAFF.

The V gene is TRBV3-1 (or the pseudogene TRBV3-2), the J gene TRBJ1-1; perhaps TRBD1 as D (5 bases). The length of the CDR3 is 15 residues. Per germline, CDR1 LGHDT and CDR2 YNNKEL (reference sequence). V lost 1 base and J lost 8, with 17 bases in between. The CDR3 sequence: CASSQGWGGGTEAFF. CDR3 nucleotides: TGTGCCAGCAGCCAAGGTTGGGGGGGAGGAACGGAAGCTTTCTTT.

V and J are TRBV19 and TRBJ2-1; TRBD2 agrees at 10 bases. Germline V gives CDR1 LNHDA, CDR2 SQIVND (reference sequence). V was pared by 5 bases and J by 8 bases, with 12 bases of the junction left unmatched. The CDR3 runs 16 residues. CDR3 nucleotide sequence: TGTGCCAGTAGTCATACAGCGGGGGGGCTAATTGATGAGCAGTTCTTC. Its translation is CASSHTAGGLIDEQFF.